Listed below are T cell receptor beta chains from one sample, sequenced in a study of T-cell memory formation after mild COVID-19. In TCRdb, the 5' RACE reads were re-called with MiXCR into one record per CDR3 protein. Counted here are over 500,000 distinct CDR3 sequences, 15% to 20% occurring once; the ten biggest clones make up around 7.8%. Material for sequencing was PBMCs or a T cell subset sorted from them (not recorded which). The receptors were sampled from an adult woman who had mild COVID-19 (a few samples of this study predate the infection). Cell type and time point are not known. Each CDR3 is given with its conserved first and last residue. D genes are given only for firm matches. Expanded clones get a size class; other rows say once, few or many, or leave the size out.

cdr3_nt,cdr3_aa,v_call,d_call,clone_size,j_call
TGCGCCAGCAGCTTCCACCGGACTAGCGGGAGGGACAATGAGCAGTTCTTC,CASSFHRTSGRDNEQFF,TRBV5-1,TRBD2,NA,TRBJ2-1
TGTGCCAGTAGTATAGGGGATGGCTACACCTTC,CASSIGDGYTF,TRBV19,NA,NA,TRBJ1-2
TGTGCCAGCAGCTGGGGGACAGGGGGCAATCAGCCCCAGCATTTT,CASSWGTGGNQPQHF,TRBV5-5,TRBD1,many,TRBJ1-5
TGTGCCAGTAGTACCCCTAGCGGGAGCTCCTACAATGAGCAGTTCTTC,CASSTPSGSSYNEQFF,TRBV19,TRBD2,once,TRBJ2-1
TGTGCCAGCAGTAACGGGGCTGAGTCGGATACGCAGTATTTT,CASSNGAESDTQYF,TRBV6-5,NA,NA,TRBJ2-3
TGTGCCAGCAGTCCACGACAGGGGGTCACAGATACGCAGTATTTT,CASSPRQGVTDTQYF,TRBV7-2,TRBD1,few,TRBJ2-3
TGTGCCAGCTCACTTGGGACAGGTTTTGGGACTGAAGCTTTCTTT,CASSLGTGFGTEAFF,TRBV18,TRBD1,few,TRBJ1-1
TGTGCCAGTAGGACAGGGTCGATGGAGACCCAGTACTTC,CASRTGSMETQYF,TRBV19,TRBD1,many,TRBJ2-5
TGTGCCAGCAGCCAGGACAGCTCGTACTATGGCTACACCTTC,CASSQDSSYYGYTF,TRBV14,NA,NA,TRBJ1-2
TGTGCCAGCAGCCAAGACGCCCGGCAATTCGAGACCCAGTACTTC,CASSQDARQFETQYF,TRBV4-2,NA,once,TRBJ2-5
TGTGCCAGCAGCTCCACCCTTGGGGGGGCAGGGGGCGAAAAACTGTTTTTT,CASSSTLGGAGGEKLFF,TRBV7-9,TRBD1,NA,TRBJ1-4
TGTGCCAGCGTCGGGGTTCCTCAAAGCAATCAGCCCCAGCATTTT,CASVGVPQSNQPQHF,TRBV6-2/TRBV6-3,NA,few,TRBJ1-5
TGTGCCAGCAGTGAAATGGGGCGGCGGACCGGGGAGCTGTTTTTT,CASSEMGRRTGELFF,TRBV6-1,NA,NA,TRBJ2-2
TGTGCCTGGTTCCACTTTGAAGCTTTCTTT,CAWFHFEAFF,TRBV30,NA,few,TRBJ1-1
TGTGCCAGCAGATTGAATTGGGCTTTCACCGGGGAGCTGTTTTTT,CASRLNWAFTGELFF,TRBV6-2/TRBV6-3,NA,NA,TRBJ2-2
TGCAGTGCTAGACAGAGTCTTGAAGCTTTCTTT,CSARQSLEAFF,TRBV20-1,NA,NA,TRBJ1-1
TGCAGTGCTGGTATGGGGGGCAGCTCTGGGGCCAACGTCCTGACTTTC,CSAGMGGSSGANVLTF,TRBV20-1,NA,NA,TRBJ2-6
TGTGCCAGCAGTTTCGGACAGGGAAGTGGGTATGGCTACACCTTC,CASSFGQGSGYGYTF,TRBV6-6,TRBD1,NA,TRBJ1-2
TGTGCCTCGGACAGGGGGCCGTACACCGGGGAGCTGTTTTTT,CASDRGPYTGELFF,TRBV6-1,TRBD1,NA,TRBJ2-2
TGCGCCAGCAGCCACACACAGGGGGTTTATAATTCACCCCTCCACTTT,CASSHTQGVYNSPLHF,TRBV4-1,TRBD1,few,TRBJ1-6
TGTGCCAGCAGTTTACTACAAGGGGAGAATCAGCCCCAGCATTTT,CASSLLQGENQPQHF,TRBV12-3/TRBV12-4,NA,NA,TRBJ1-5
TGTGCCAGCTCAGACAGGGGGGGTCTCGGCTACACCTTC,CASSDRGGLGYTF,TRBV18,TRBD1,NA,TRBJ1-2
TGTGCCAGCAGGTGGACAGGGAGCTCCTACAATGAGCAGTTCTTC,CASRWTGSSYNEQFF,TRBV6-5,TRBD1,NA,TRBJ2-1
TGCAGTGCTAGGGGACTAGCGGGAGATCGGGAGCTGTTTTTT,CSARGLAGDRELFF,TRBV20-1,TRBD2,NA,TRBJ2-2
TGCGCCAGCAGCTTGGGGGAAGAAAGGTATTTT,CASSLGEERYF,TRBV5-1,NA,NA,TRBJ2-3
TGTGCCAGCATCCCACAGGGGGCACCTAACTATGGCTACACCTTC,CASIPQGAPNYGYTF,TRBV2,TRBD1,NA,TRBJ1-2
TGTGCCAGCAGTGTGACAGGGTCGGGAAACACCATATATTTT,CASSVTGSGNTIYF,TRBV2,TRBD1,NA,TRBJ1-3
TGTGCCAGCAGTGTCACCCCGGGTCAGCCCCAGCATTTT,CASSVTPGQPQHF,TRBV3-1,NA,NA,TRBJ1-5
TGTGCCAGCAGAGAGACAGGGACGCATCACGAGCAGTACTTC,CASRETGTHHEQYF,TRBV25-1,TRBD1,few,TRBJ2-7
TGTGCCAGCAGCCCGCGACTAGCGGGGGAGGGAGATACGCAGTATTTT,CASSPRLAGEGDTQYF,TRBV7-2,TRBD2,NA,TRBJ2-3
TGTGCCAGCAGCGTAGGCCCCGCGGGAGGGGCAGATACGCAGTATTTT,CASSVGPAGGADTQYF,TRBV9,TRBD2,NA,TRBJ2-3
TGTGCCAGCAGCAAAGCGACTAGCGCAAATAGCACAGATACGCAGTATTTT,CASSKATSANSTDTQYF,TRBV21-1,NA,few,TRBJ2-3
TGTGCCAGCAGTTTGAGTCGGATGGACAATGAGCAGTTCTTC,CASSLSRMDNEQFF,TRBV12-3/TRBV12-4,NA,few,TRBJ2-1
TGTGCCAGCAGCTTAGGGTCTGCATACACCGGGGAGCTGTTTTTT,CASSLGSAYTGELFF,TRBV7-9,NA,few,TRBJ2-2
TGTGCCAGTAGTATACCCCTTTTGAGCGACGGCCCTTACAATGAGCAGTTCTTC,CASSIPLLSDGPYNEQFF,TRBV19,NA,NA,TRBJ2-1
TGCGCCAGCAGCGCACCCGAGGGGGAGACCCAGTACTTC,CASSAPEGETQYF,TRBV5-1,NA,NA,TRBJ2-5
TGCAGTGCTAGAGCGGGAACTAGCGGGAGGGCCAGTCGTGAGCAGTTCTTC,CSARAGTSGRASREQFF,TRBV20-1,TRBD2,many,TRBJ2-1
TGTGCCTGGAGTGGGAACAGGGGCAATGAGCAGTTCTTC,CAWSGNRGNEQFF,TRBV30,TRBD1,NA,TRBJ2-1
TGTGCCAGCAGTCAATCTGAGGTCACTGAAGCTTTCTTT,CASSQSEVTEAFF,TRBV7-9,NA,few,TRBJ1-1
TGCAGTGCTCCCTCGTGGGGGTCGGCCTACAATGAGCAGTTCTTC,CSAPSWGSAYNEQFF,TRBV20-1,NA,NA,TRBJ2-1
TGTGCCAGCAGCCAACGGGCCAGGGAACCCACGAGTAACTATGGCTACACCTTC,CASSQRAREPTSNYGYTF,TRBV3-1,NA,NA,TRBJ1-2
TGTGCCAGCAGCGTAGGTTATAGTTCACCCCTCCACTTT,CASSVGYSSPLHF,TRBV9,NA,few,TRBJ1-6
TGTGCCAGCAGTCGGACAGGGGGCGCCCAGCATTTT,CASSRTGGAQHF,TRBV6-2/TRBV6-3,TRBD1,few,TRBJ1-5
TGTGCCAGCAGTCCTACAGGGTCGGTTAAGCCCCAGCATTTT,CASSPTGSVKPQHF,TRBV12-3/TRBV12-4,NA,NA,TRBJ1-5
TGTGCTAGCGACGGACGTGGTGGGTTGGGCACCGGGGAGCTGTTTTTT,CASDGRGGLGTGELFF,TRBV12-5,NA,few,TRBJ2-2
TGTGCCAGCAGCCGGGACTACGCGAGCTACGAGCAGTACTTC,CASSRDYASYEQYF,TRBV3-1,TRBD2,few,TRBJ2-7
TGTGCCAGCAGCGCGGCCGACGTGAACACTGAAGCTTTCTTT,CASSAADVNTEAFF,TRBV9,NA,NA,TRBJ1-1
TGTGCCAGCAGTTACTCGAGATTGAGACGCACAGATACGCAGTATTTT,CASSYSRLRRTDTQYF,TRBV6-6,NA,many,TRBJ2-3
TGTGCCAGCAGTGGACAGGGCGAGCAGTACTTC,CASSGQGEQYF,TRBV2,TRBD1,NA,TRBJ2-7
TGTGCCAGCAGTGAGGACAGGATAGCCAAAAACATTCAGTACTTC,CASSEDRIAKNIQYF,TRBV6-4,TRBD1,NA,TRBJ2-4
TGTGCCACCAGTGATTTCCCCCTTGCTAGGGTAGAGACCCAGTACTTC,CATSDFPLARVETQYF,TRBV24-1,NA,few,TRBJ2-5
TGTGCCAGCAGCCATAACAGGGGGCCTAATGAAAAACTGTTTTTT,CASSHNRGPNEKLFF,TRBV4-2,TRBD1,NA,TRBJ1-4
TGTGCCAGCAACGAGAGGACTAGCGGGCGAAAAAGCTCCTACAATGAGCAGTTCTTC,CASNERTSGRKSSYNEQFF,TRBV7-8,TRBD2,NA,TRBJ2-1